This TCR beta chain was captured by sequencing in a study of blood T cells in healthy people across ages. Next came a second PCR, run for about 6 to 12 cycles, which used a sample-barcoded 5' primer along with a J-beta primer mix. Each CDR3 protein gets one entry after TCRdb re-called the 5' RACE reads with MiXCR. The profile shows over 950,000 distinct CDR3 sequences, around two fifths of them singletons. The V gene end was trimmed by 2 bases and the J gene end by 0 bases; junction bases not matched to a gene: 5. Germline values: CDR1 PRHDT, CDR2 FYEKMQ (reference sequence). The CDR3 consists of 16 residues.

The chain employs TRBV13 and TRBJ2-5; TRBD2 aligns across 8 bases. The receptor was derived from a man aged 18 to 30 in good health. Source material: blood. The DNA for the CDR3 is TGTGCCAGCAGCTTATCTGCGGGGGGCCACCAAGAGACCCAGTACTTC. Translated, it gives CASSLSAGGHQETQYF.